The 10 T cell receptor beta chains given below trace back to one sample, sequenced in a study of cytomegalovirus exposure and HLA in healthy donors. Use of 60 Vbeta and 13 Jbeta primers characterized the PCR. TCRdb keeps only in-frame clones here, not all; method: immunoSEQ multiplex PCR. The sample has about 100,000 clones, approximately 72% seen once; the top ten hold approximately 14%. Material: PBMCs. The receptors shown here come from a woman in her seventies in good health and CMV-seropositive.

This chain's CDR3 is CASSLIHGSSYEQYF. The CDR3 DNA reads as TGTGCCAGCAGCTTGATTCACGGTAGCTCCTACGAGCAGTACTTC. This rearrangement joins TRBV5-6 to TRBJ2-7; no definite D call. V dropped 1 base and J dropped 0 bases, with 11 bases sitting between them. CDR1 and CDR2 (germline): SGHDT, YYEEEE. CDR3 length: 15 amino acids. The variable domain in full, completed from reference TRBV5-6 and TRBJ2-7, reads DAGVTQSPTHLIKTRGQQVTLRCSPKSGHDTVSWYQQALGQGPQFIFQYYEEEERQRGNFPDRFSGHQFPNYSSELNVNALLLGDSALYLCASSLIHGSSYEQYFGPGTRLTVT.

In this sample, this clone turned up once. The V and J genes are TRBV30 and TRBJ1-4; a possible D gene is TRBD1 (5 bases). Germline-derived CDR1 and CDR2 are GTSNPN and SVGIG (reference sequence). There are 13 residues in the CDR3. This chain's CDR3 is CVTAGRGGEKLFF. CDR3 nucleotide sequence: TGTGTTACGGCGGGAAGGGGTGGGGAAAAACTGTTTTTT.

The J gene is TRBJ1-2, the V gene TRBV5-1, with TRBD1 matching over 7 bases. CDR1 is SGHRS, CDR2 YFSETQ, per germline. Trimming removed 4 bases from V and 6 bases from J; junction bases left unmatched: 9. The CDR3 extends over 14 amino acids. In DNA, the CDR3 is TGCGCCAGCAGCGGTCACAGGGGAAACGATGGCTACACCTTC. This codes for CASSGHRGNDGYTF.

The chain joins TRBV11-1 to TRBJ2-4, with 7 nucleotides matching TRBD1. The CDR3 spans 15 residues. Germline CDR1 reads SGHAT; CDR2 reads FQDESV (reference sequence). The J segment lost 3 bases and the V segment lost 3 bases, leaving 5 bases of the junction unmatched. CDR3 in amino acids: CASSLGNRGKNIQYF. CDR3 sequence (DNA): TGTGCCAGCAGCTTGGGCAACAGGGGCAAAAACATTCAGTACTTC.

This clone was seen a handful of times. CDR3 region: CASGDRGQPQHF. In DNA form, the CDR3 reads TGTGCCAGCGGGGACAGGGGTCAGCCCCAGCATTTT. This chain joins TRBV27 and TRBJ1-5; 10 bases match TRBD1. V dropped 8 bases and J dropped 6; count of bases not matched to a gene: 1. The germline CDR1 and CDR2 sequences are MNHEY and SMNVEV (reference sequence). This CDR3 is 12 amino acids long.

This clone was counted only a few times. The rearrangement uses TRBV5-1 and TRBJ2-1, with D unclear. CDR3 length: 13 amino acids. Trimming took 0 bases from V and 5 from J, leaving 6 bases between them. Germline CDR1 reads SGHRS; CDR2 reads YFSETQ. DNA of the CDR3: TGCGCCAGCAGCTTGGGTAGAAACAATGAGCAGTTCTTC. Its protein is CASSLGRNNEQFF.

This chain connects TRBV6-5 to TRBJ2-3, with D tentatively TRBD1 (5 bases). CDR3 length: 14 residues. The V gene's germline CDR1 is MNHEY and CDR2 SVGAGI. V gave up 2 bases and J gave up 4 bases, with 10 bases separating them. Here the CDR3 reads CASSYGQGADTQYF. As DNA, the CDR3 is TGTGCCAGCAGTTACGGGCAGGGCGCAGATACGCAGTATTTT.

The chain has TRBV5-8 and TRBJ2-1, with a tentative D call TRBD2 (7 bases). The CDR3 has 16 amino acids. V lost 7 bases to trimming and J lost 4 bases, with 21 bases between them. Germline CDR1 is SGHTS and CDR2 is YDEGEE. CDR3: CASAKLRGASYNEQFF. The CDR3 nucleotides read TGTGCCAGCGCTAAGCTACGGGGGGCCAGTTACAATGAGCAGTTCTTC.

V and J are TRBV7-8 and TRBJ2-7; 9 nucleotides agree with TRBD1. This CDR3 is 13 amino acids long. J lost 2 bases, V lost 5 bases, and 1 base had no gene match. CDR1 and CDR2 (germline): SGHVS, FQNEAQ. In nucleotides, the CDR3 is TGTGCCAGCAGCCGGGACAGGGCCTACGAGCAGTACTTC. It specifies CASSRDRAYEQYF.

This clone was counted a single time. The genes are TRBV5-1 and TRBJ2-6; no reliable D call. The CDR3 is 14 residues long. The germline CDR1 and CDR2 sequences are SGHRS and YFSETQ. Trimming removed 6 bases at V and 0 bases at J, with 7 bases between. The CDR3 bases are TGCGCCAGCACGGTGAGCTCTGGGGCCAACGTCCTGACTTTC. This gives the protein CASTVSSGANVLTF.